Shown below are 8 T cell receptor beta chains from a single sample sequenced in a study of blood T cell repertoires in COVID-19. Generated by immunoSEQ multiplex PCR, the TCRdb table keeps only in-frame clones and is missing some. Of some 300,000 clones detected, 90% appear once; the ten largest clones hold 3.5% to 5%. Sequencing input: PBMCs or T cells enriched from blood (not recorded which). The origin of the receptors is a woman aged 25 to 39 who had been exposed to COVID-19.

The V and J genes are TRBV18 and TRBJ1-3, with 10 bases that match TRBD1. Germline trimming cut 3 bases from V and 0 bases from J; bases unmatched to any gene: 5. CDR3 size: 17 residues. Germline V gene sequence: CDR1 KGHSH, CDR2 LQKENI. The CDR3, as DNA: TGTGCCAGCTCACCGGGACAGGGGTTAAGCTCTGGAAACACCATATATTTT. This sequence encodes CASSPGQGLSSGNTIYF.

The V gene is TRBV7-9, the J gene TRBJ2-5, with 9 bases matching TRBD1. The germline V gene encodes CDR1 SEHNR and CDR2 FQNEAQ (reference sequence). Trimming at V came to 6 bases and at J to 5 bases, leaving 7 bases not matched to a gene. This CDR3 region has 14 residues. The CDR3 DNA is TGTGCCAGCAGGCTACAGGGGGCTGTGGAGACCCAGTACTTC. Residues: CASRLQGAVETQYF.

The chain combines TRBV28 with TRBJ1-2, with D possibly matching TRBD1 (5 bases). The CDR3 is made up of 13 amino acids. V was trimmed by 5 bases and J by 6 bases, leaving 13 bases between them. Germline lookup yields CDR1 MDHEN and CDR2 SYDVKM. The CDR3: CASSRQRSDGYTF. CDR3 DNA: TGTGCCAGCAGTCGACAGAGGTCCGATGGCTACACCTTC.

CDR3: CASSGGGAGKTQYF. As DNA, the CDR3 is TGTGCCAGCAGTGGCGGGGGGGCCGGGAAGACCCAGTACTTC. This rearrangement joins TRBV28 to TRBJ2-5; TRBD2 matches 9 bases. Germline V gene sequence: CDR1 MDHEN, CDR2 SYDVKM. V lost 5 bases and J lost 6; bases outside the gene matches: 7. The CDR3 is 14 amino acids. The full variable domain, with the rest looked up from reference TRBV28 and TRBJ2-5, is DVKVTQSSRYLVKRTGEKVFLECVQDMDHENMFWYRQDPGLGLRLIYFSYDVKMKEKGDIPEGYSVSREKKERFSLILESASTNQTSMYLCASSGGGAGKTQYFGPGTRLLVL.

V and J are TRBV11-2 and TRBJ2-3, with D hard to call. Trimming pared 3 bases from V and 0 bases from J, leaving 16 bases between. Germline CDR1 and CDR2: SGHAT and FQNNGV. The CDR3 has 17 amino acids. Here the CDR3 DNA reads TGTGCCAGCAGCTTCCGACGCGGCCCAGCAAGCACAGATACGCAGTATTTT. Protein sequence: CASSFRRGPASTDTQYF. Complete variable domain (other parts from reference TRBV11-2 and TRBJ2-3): EAGVAQSPRYKIIEKRQSVAFWCNPISGHATLYWYQQILGQGPKLLIQFQNNGVVDDSQLPKDRFSAERLKGVDSTLKIQPAKLEDSAVYLCASSFRRGPASTDTQYFGPGTRLTVL.

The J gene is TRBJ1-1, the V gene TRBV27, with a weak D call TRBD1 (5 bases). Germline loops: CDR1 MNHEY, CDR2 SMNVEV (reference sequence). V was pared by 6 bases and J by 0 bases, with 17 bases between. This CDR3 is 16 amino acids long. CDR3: CASSKKGPLLNTEAFF. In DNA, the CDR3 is TGTGCCAGCAGCAAAAAGGGGCCCCTTTTGAACACTGAAGCTTTCTTT.

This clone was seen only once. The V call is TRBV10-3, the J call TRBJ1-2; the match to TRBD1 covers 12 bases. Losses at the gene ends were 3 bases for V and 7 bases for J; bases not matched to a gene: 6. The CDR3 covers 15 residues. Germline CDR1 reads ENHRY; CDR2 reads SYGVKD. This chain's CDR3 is CAISEPGQGALGYTF. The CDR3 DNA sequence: TGTGCCATCAGTGAACCGGGACAGGGGGCGCTTGGCTACACCTTC.

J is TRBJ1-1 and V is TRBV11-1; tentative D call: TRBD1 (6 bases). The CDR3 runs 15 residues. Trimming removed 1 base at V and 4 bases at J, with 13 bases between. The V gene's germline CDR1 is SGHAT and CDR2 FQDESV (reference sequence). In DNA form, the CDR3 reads TGTGCCAGCAGCTTAGGGGTCGGGGGGCTCACTGAAGCTTTCTTT. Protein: CASSLGVGGLTEAFF. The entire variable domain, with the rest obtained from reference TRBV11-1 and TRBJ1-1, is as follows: EAEVAQSPRYKITEKSQAVAFWCDPISGHATLYWYRQILGQGPELLVQFQDESVVDDSQLPKDRFSAERLKGVDSTLKIQPAELGDSAMYLCASSLGVGGLTEAFFGQGTRLTVV.